Following are 11 T cell receptor beta chains from one sample sequenced in a study of cytomegalovirus exposure and HLA in healthy donors. Clones were read by immunoSEQ multiplex PCR, and TCRdb kept only the in-frame ones, dropping some. The repertoire holds about 240,000 clones, approximately 83% seen once, with around 1.2% in the top ten. The sample taken for sequencing was PBMCs. These receptors all come from a woman in her twenties or thirties in good health and CMV-seropositive.

The table lists this clone with many counts. The chain links TRBV7-9 to TRBJ2-7, with D possibly matching TRBD1 (5 bases). The CDR3 is made up of 16 amino acids. Germline V gives CDR1 SEHNR, CDR2 FQNEAQ (reference sequence). V was cut by 5 bases and J by 1 base, with 18 bases left in between. CDR3 nucleotide sequence: TGTGCCAGCAGCCCACCGTCCCCCGGACATTCCTACGAGCAGTACTTC. Translating gives CASSPPSPGHSYEQYF.

The genes are TRBV5-8 and TRBJ1-2; 12 nucleotides align to TRBD1. Trimming at V came to 2 bases and at J to 7 bases, leaving 18 bases not matched to a gene. The length of the CDR3 is 19 residues. Germline V gives CDR1 SGHTS, CDR2 YDEGEE. The CDR3 protein is CASSFRVFRWGQGAVGYTF. The CDR3 nucleotides read TGTGCCAGCAGCTTTCGTGTGTTTCGATGGGGACAGGGGGCGGTTGGCTACACCTTC.

This clone was seen a handful of times. This chain uses TRBV5-4 with TRBJ2-2, with no clear D. Trimming stripped 4 bases from V and 1 base from J, with 8 bases between. CDR3 length equals 14 residues. CDR1 is SGHNT, CDR2 YYREEE, per germline (reference sequence). The CDR3 DNA sequence: TGTGCCAGCAGCCCTACCGGGAACACCGGGGAGCTGTTTTTT. Translation: CASSPTGNTGELFF. Variable domain in full (rest from reference TRBV5-4 and TRBJ2-2): ETGVTQSPTHLIKTRGQQVTLRCSSQSGHNTVSWYQQALGQGPQFIFQYYREEENGRGNFPPRFSGLQFPNYSSELNVNALELDDSALYLCASSPTGNTGELFFGEGSRLTVL.

The gene calls are TRBV6-1 and TRBJ1-1; D possibly corresponds to TRBD1 (5 bases). V dropped 1 base and J dropped 3 bases, with 12 bases sitting between them. Germline loops: CDR1 MNHNS, CDR2 SASEGT. CDR3 size: 15 residues. The CDR3 loop reads CASSEEVRAYTEAFF. The CDR3 DNA reads as TGTGCCAGCAGTGAAGAAGTCAGGGCTTACACTGAAGCTTTCTTT.

The chain uses TRBV6-5 and TRBJ2-4, with D tentatively TRBD1 (7 bases). Between the trimmed V and J ends, which lost 6 bases and 7 bases, there was a span of 16 bases. Germline CDR1 and CDR2: MNHEY and SVGAGI. The CDR3 has 14 residues. The CDR3 DNA sequence: TGTGCCAGCAGCCCTTCCGCAGGGGGGAACATTCAGTACTTC. Its translation: CASSPSAGGNIQYF.

The gene calls are TRBV7-6 and TRBJ1-2; 9 nucleotides line up with TRBD1. The V gene's germline CDR1 is SGHVS and CDR2 FNYEAQ. The V gene end was trimmed by 5 bases and the J gene end by 7 bases; junction bases not matched to a gene: 11. There are 15 residues in the CDR3. CDR3 nucleotides: TGTGCCAGCAGCCCAGCCCTTACAGGGGGCTTTGGCTACACCTTC. Residues: CASSPALTGGFGYTF. The whole variable domain, remainder taken from reference TRBV7-6 and TRBJ1-2, is GAGVSQSPRYKVTKRGQDVALRCDPISGHVSLYWYRQALGQGPEFLTYFNYEAQQDKSGLPNDRFSAERPEGSISTLTIQRTEQRDSAMYRCASSPALTGGFGYTFGSGTRLTVV.

In its sample, this clone was seen a few times. Other DNA sequences in this sample translate to the same CDR3. The rearrangement uses TRBV27 and TRBJ2-2, with D unresolved. The CDR3 runs to 12 residues. Deletions cut 4 bases from V and 3 bases from J, with 3 bases between. Germline loops: CDR1 MNHEY, CDR2 SMNVEV (reference sequence). CDR3 coding DNA: TGTGCCAGCAGTTACTACACCGGGGAGCTGTTTTTT. Encoded protein: CASSYYTGELFF.

This rearrangement joins TRBV27 to TRBJ1-2; D not resolved. Germline CDR1 and CDR2: MNHEY and SMNVEV (reference sequence). V lost 5 bases and J lost 0, with 7 bases in between. The CDR3 loop spans 13 amino acids. CDR3 sequence reads: CASSQDTNYGYTF. The CDR3 coding sequence is TGTGCCAGCAGTCAAGACACTAACTATGGCTACACCTTC.

The chain employs TRBV19 and TRBJ2-7; TRBD2 matches 10 bases. CDR1 and CDR2 (germline): LNHDA, SQIVND (reference sequence). The CDR3 is made up of 15 amino acids. Trimming cost V 6 bases and J 8 bases; bases outside gene matches: 13. The CDR3 region has the DNA TGTGCCAGTAGCCGGGAGGGGCTAGCGGGAGAGCAGCAGTACTTC. Translation gives CASSREGLAGEQQYF. The variable domain in full, with the rest retrieved from reference TRBV19 and TRBJ2-7, is DGGITQSPKYLFRKEGQNVTLSCEQNLNHDAMYWYRQDPGQGLRLIYYSQIVNDFQKGDIAEGYSVSREKKESFPLTVTSAQKNPTAFYLCASSREGLAGEQQYFGPGTRLTVT.

This clone has a single count. V usage is TRBV2 and J usage is TRBJ2-3; 10 nucleotides line up with TRBD2. Germline values: CDR1 SNHLY, CDR2 FYNNEI. This CDR3 spans 21 amino acids. J was trimmed by 0 bases and V by 7 bases; bases with no gene match: 22. The DNA of the CDR3 is TGTGCCAGCATCGAGTCGCCCCTACGACTAGCGGGCGCCCTTAGCACAGATACGCAGTATTTT. Translated: CASIESPLRLAGALSTDTQYF. The full variable domain, completed using reference TRBV2 and TRBJ2-3, is EPEVTQTPSHQVTQMGQEVILRCVPISNHLYFYWYRQILGQKVEFLVSFYNNEISEKSEIFDDQFSVERPDGSNFTLKIRSTKLEDSAMYFCASIESPLRLAGALSTDTQYFGPGTRLTVL.

This chain joins TRBV13 and TRBJ2-7; 8 nucleotides match TRBD1. Trimming took 5 bases from V and 1 from J; bases not matched to a gene: 4. CDR1 and CDR2 from the germline V gene are PRHDT and FYEKMQ (reference sequence). This CDR3 has 14 amino acids. CDR3 residues: CASSPGTGSYEQYF. The DNA for the CDR3 is TGTGCCAGCAGCCCCGGGACAGGATCCTACGAGCAGTACTTC.